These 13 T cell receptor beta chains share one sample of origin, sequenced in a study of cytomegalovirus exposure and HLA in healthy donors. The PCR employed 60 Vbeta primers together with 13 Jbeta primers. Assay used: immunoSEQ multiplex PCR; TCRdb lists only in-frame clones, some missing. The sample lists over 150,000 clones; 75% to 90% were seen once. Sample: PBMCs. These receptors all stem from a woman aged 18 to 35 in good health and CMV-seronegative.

CDR3 sequence: CASNTGLRQETQYF. DNA for the CDR3: TGTGCCAGCAACACCGGACTACGCCAAGAGACCCAGTACTTC. The gene calls are TRBV2 and TRBJ2-5, with TRBD2 as a possible D gene (6 bases). The CDR3 sequence is 14 residues long. Germline values: CDR1 SNHLY, CDR2 FYNNEI. Trimming removed 7 bases from V and 1 base from J, with 13 bases in between.

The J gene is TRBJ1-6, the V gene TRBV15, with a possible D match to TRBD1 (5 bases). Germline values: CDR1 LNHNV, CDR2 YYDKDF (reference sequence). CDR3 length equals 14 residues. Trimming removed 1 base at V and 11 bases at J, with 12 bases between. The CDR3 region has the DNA TGTGCCACCAGCAGAGTTGTCCTACAGGCACCCCTCCACTTT. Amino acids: CATSRVVLQAPLHF.

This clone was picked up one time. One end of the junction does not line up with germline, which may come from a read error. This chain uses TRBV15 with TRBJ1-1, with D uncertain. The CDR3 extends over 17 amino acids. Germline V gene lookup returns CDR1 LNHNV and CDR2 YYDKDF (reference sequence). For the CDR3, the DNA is TGTGCCACCGGCAGCGCCCGGGGTCTGGGCCCCAACACTGAAGCTTTCTTT. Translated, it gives CATGSARGLGPNTEAFF.

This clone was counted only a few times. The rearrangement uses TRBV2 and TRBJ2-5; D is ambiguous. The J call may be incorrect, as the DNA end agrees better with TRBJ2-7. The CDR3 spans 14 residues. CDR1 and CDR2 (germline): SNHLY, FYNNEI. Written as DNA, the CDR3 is TGTGCCAGCAGTGATGTCATCGGGTTCTACGAGCAGTACTTC. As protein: CASSDVIGFYEQYF.

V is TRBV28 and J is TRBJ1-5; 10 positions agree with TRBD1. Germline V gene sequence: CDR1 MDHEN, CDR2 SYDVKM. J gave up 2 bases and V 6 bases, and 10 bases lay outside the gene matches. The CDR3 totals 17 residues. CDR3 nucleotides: TGTGCCAGCAGCCCGGGACAGGGGCTCAATGGCAATCAGCCCCAGCATTTT. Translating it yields CASSPGQGLNGNQPQHF. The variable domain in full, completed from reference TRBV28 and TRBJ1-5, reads DVKVTQSSRYLVKRTGEKVFLECVQDMDHENMFWYRQDPGLGLRLIYFSYDVKMKEKGDIPEGYSVSREKKERFSLILESASTNQTSMYLCASSPGQGLNGNQPQHFGDGTRLSIL.

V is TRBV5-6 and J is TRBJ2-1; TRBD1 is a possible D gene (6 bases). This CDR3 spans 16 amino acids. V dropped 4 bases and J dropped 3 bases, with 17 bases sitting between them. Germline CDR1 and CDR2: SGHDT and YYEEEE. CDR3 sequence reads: CASSRRTDSIYNEQFF. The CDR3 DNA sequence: TGTGCCAGCAGCCGAAGGACAGACAGTATCTACAATGAGCAGTTCTTC.

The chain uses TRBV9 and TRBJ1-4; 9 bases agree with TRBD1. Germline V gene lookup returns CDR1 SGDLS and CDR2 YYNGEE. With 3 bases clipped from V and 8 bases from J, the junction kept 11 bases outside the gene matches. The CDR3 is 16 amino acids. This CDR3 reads CASSGRTGGEWEKLFF. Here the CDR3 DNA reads TGTGCCAGCAGCGGAAGAACAGGGGGCGAATGGGAAAAACTGTTTTTT.

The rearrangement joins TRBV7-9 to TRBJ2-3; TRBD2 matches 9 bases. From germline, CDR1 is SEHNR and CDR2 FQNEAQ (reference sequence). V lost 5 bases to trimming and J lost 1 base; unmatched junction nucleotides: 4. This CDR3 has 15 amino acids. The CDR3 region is CASSTRGGGTDTQYF. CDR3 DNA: TGTGCCAGCAGCACGCGGGGGGGCGGCACAGATACGCAGTATTTT.

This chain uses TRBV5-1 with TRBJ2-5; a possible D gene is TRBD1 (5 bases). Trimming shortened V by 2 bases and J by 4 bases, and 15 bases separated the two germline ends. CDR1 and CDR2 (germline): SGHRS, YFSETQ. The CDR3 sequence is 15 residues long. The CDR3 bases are TGCGCCAGCAGCTTCAGGGCTATCGGCGGAGAGACCCAGTACTTC. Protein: CASSFRAIGGETQYF.

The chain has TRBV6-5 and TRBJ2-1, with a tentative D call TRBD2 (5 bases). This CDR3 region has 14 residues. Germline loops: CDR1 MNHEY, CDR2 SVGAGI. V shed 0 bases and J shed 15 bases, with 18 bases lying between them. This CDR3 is CASSYSSRESLRFF. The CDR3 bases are TGTGCCAGCAGTTACTCGTCTAGGGAGTCCCTCAGGTTCTTC.

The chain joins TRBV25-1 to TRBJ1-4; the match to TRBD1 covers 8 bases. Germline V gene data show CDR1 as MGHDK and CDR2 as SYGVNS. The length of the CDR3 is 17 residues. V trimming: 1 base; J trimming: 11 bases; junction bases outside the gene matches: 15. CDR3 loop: CASSEWETGDEIIKLFF. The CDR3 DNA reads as TGTGCCAGCAGTGAATGGGAGACAGGGGATGAAATCATTAAACTGTTTTTT.

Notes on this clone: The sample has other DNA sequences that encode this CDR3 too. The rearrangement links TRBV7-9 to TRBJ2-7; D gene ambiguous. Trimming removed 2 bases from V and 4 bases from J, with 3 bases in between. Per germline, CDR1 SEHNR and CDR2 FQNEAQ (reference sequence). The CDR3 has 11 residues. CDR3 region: CASSLSYEQYF. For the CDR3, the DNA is TGTGCCAGCAGCTTATCGTACGAGCAGTACTTC.

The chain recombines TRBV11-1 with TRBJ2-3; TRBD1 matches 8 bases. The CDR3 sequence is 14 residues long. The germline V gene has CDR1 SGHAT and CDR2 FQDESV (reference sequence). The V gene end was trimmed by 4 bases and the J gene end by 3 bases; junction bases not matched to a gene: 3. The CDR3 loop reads CASSSWTGTDTQYF. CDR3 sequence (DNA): TGTGCCAGCAGCTCGTGGACAGGGACAGATACGCAGTATTTT. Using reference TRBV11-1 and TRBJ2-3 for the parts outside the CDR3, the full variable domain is EAEVAQSPRYKITEKSQAVAFWCDPISGHATLYWYRQILGQGPELLVQFQDESVVDDSQLPKDRFSAERLKGVDSTLKIQPAELGDSAMYLCASSSWTGTDTQYFGPGTRLTVL.